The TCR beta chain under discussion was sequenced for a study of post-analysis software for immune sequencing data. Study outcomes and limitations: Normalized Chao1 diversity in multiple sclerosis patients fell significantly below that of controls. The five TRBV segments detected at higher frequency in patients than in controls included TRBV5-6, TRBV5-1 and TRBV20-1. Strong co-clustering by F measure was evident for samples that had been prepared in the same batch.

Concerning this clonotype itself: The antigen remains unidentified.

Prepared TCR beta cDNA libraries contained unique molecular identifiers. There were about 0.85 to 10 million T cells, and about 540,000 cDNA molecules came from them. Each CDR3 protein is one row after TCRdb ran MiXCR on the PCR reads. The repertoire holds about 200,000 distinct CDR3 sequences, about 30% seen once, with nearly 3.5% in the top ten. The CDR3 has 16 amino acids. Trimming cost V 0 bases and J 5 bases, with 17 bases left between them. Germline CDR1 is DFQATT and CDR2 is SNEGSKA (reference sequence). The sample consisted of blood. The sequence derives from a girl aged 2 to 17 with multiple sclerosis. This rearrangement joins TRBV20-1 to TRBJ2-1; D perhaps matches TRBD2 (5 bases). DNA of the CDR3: TGCAGTGCTAGAGACCGGGGTTTGTGGGGAGACAATGAGCAGTTCTTC. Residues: CSARDRGLWGDNEQFF.